This section outlines one TCR beta chain sequence together with its context. Antigen unknown. The CDR3 totals 12 residues. Germline V gene sequence: CDR1 LNHDA, CDR2 SQIVND (reference sequence). The V end was cut by 5 bases, the J end by 7 bases, with 11 bases between. Assay used: immunoSEQ multiplex PCR; TCRdb lists only in-frame clones, some missing. The repertoire holds approximately 120,000 clones, with around 80% as singletons. Indicated time point: baseline pretreatment blood. Treatment described: 15 Gy SBRT to primary tumor, nephrectomy 4 weeks later. Serial blood draws occurred at baseline and 2 and 4 weeks post-SBRT. The data belong to a study of radiation and T cells in renal cell carcinoma. Across the whole study: Nephrectomy followed 15 Gy stereotactic body radiation by 4 weeks.

Study-level findings and limits: In blood, top tumor clones expanded by 2 weeks, shrinking by 4.

The chain combines TRBV19 with TRBJ1-2; tentative D call: TRBD1 (5 bases). This sequence was found in a woman aged 55-70 years with renal cell carcinoma. The sequencing here drew on blood, taken from a patient whose treatment included radiotherapy and nephrectomy. CDR3 nucleotide sequence: TGTGCCAGTAGTCCTCGACAGTCTGGCTACACCTTC. This encodes CASSPRQSGYTF. Looking up the rest from reference TRBV19 and TRBJ1-2 gives the full variable domain: DGGITQSPKYLFRKEGQNVTLSCEQNLNHDAMYWYRQDPGQGLRLIYYSQIVNDFQKGDIAEGYSVSREKKESFPLTVTSAQKNPTAFYLCASSPRQSGYTFGSGTRLTVV.